The clone carrying this TCR beta chain was counted between two and nine times. As yet, its antigen is unknown. These data are taken from a study of T cells after yellow fever vaccination. Study-level points and caveats: Across the CD4 and CD8 compartments, a small share of clonotypes was present in both. Weaker, the secondary response had a peak occurring faster, on day 5 versus 15. Most primary-vaccination clones reappeared after the booster (approximately 96% CD4, 75% to 90% CD8).

V lost 3 bases and J lost 7, with 13 bases in between. Germline loops: CDR1 SGHTA, CDR2 FQGNSA. The CDR3 covers 13 residues. TCRdb analysed the 5' RACE reads with MiXCR anew, one entry per CDR3 protein. Of 610,000 or so distinct CDR3 sequences in the sample, about 12% are singletons; the top ten hold about 15%. V and J are TRBV7-2 and TRBJ2-7; D is ambiguous. This specimen was PBMCs, taken on the day of the yellow fever booster vaccination. The TCR originated in a man in his thirties or forties who received the YFV17D yellow fever vaccine. This chain's CDR3 is CASSLDGFWEQYF. The CDR3 coding sequence is TGTGCCAGCAGCTTGGACGGGTTCTGGGAGCAGTACTTC. The variable domain in full, completed from reference TRBV7-2 and TRBJ2-7, reads GAGVSQSPSNKVTEKGKDVELRCDPISGHTALYWYRQSLGQGLEFLIYFQGNSAPDKSGLPSDRFSAERTGGSVSTLTIQRTQQEDSAVYLCASSLDGFWEQYFGPGTRLTVT.